A single sample gave rise to the 8 T cell receptor beta chains below, sequenced in a study of T cells in Graves' hyperthyroidism and ophthalmopathy. RNA transcripts served as the template for amplifying TCR beta CDR3 regions. HTBI primers drove first-round RT-PCR of the TCR CDR3. TCRdb redid the calling of the multiplex PCR reads with MiXCR, one entry per CDR3 protein. This table has approximately 590,000 distinct CDR3 sequences, 46% appearing once. The sequenced material came from peripheral blood or thyroid tissue (not recorded which). All receptors derive from a woman between 18 and 30 years old with Graves' hyperthyroidism.

The J gene is TRBJ1-4, the V gene TRBV6-5; D gene uncertain. CDR3 length: 14 residues. Between the trimmed V and J ends, which lost 5 bases and 0 bases, there was a span of 7 bases. Germline CDR1 and CDR2: MNHEY and SVGAGI. As DNA, the CDR3 is TGTGCCAGCAGTAATCAAGCAACTAATGAAAAACTGTTTTTT. Encoded protein: CASSNQATNEKLFF.

This chain links TRBV10-3 with TRBJ2-7, with 13 nucleotides matching TRBD2. The CDR3 covers 15 residues. V shed 5 bases, J shed 2 bases, and the junction held 3 bases outside the gene matches. Germline V lookup: CDR1 ENHRY, CDR2 SYGVKD. The CDR3: CAISPGLAGTYEQYF. The CDR3, as DNA: TGTGCCATCAGTCCGGGACTAGCGGGAACCTACGAGCAGTACTTC.

In its sample, this clonotype was seen once. This is likely a read error, given that the CDR3 carries no conserved phenylalanine or tryptophan at its end. No DNA is shown, since the ends of the CDR3 on it are uncertain; the CDR3 is the one TCRdb lists. This CDR3 is CSVEDAGQ. The V gene is TRBV29-1, the J gene TRBJ2-2; the D call TRBD1 from the table was never checked on the DNA. The germline gives CDR1 SQVTM, CDR2 ANQGSEA. The CDR3 spans 8 amino acids, including both terminal residues.

In its sample, this clonotype was seen a few times. The gene calls are TRBV20-1 and TRBJ2-7; 9 nucleotides line up with TRBD2. The CDR3 is 15 amino acids. Per the germline V gene, CDR1 is DFQATT and CDR2 is SNEGSKA (reference sequence). With 3 bases clipped from V and 5 bases from J, the junction kept 11 bases outside the gene matches. The CDR3 DNA follows: TGCAGTGCTAGTGGCCGCGGGAGGGCCTTAAACGAGCAGTACTTC. Its protein product is CSASGRGRALNEQYF.

In the case of this clonotype: The germline gene is not matched at one end of the junction; a read error may be the cause. The chain has TRBV10-3 and TRBJ2-7; no definite D call. The CDR3 has 15 residues. Germline CDR1 is ENHRY and CDR2 is SYGVKD. CDR3: CASSLTATSSYEQYF. The CDR3 nucleotides are TGTGCCAGCAGTTTAACCGCAACCAGCTCCTACGAGCAGTACTTC.

This clonotype was seen more than once but under ten times. The chain employs TRBV7-8 and TRBJ2-7; 11 nucleotides match TRBD2. In germline, CDR1 is SGHVS, CDR2 FQNEAQ. The CDR3 runs to 15 residues. V dropped 4 bases and J dropped 2; count of bases not matched to a gene: 4. For the CDR3, the DNA is TGTGCCAGCAGCTGGAGACTAGCGGGGACCTACGAGCAGTACTTC. Translating it yields CASSWRLAGTYEQYF.

The J gene is TRBJ2-2, the V gene TRBV29-1, with D maybe TRBD1 (6 bases). CDR3 length: 13 amino acids. CDR1 SQVTM and CDR2 ANQGSEA come from the germline V gene. Trimming took 6 bases from V and 6 from J, leaving 14 bases between them. DNA for the CDR3: TGCAGCGTCCGAGGGGACAAACCCGGGGAGCTGTTTTTT. Protein product: CSVRGDKPGELFF.

This clonotype was recorded many times. The genes are TRBV7-9 and TRBJ1-5; TRBD1 matches at 8 bases. This CDR3 spans 15 amino acids. V dropped 5 bases and J dropped 3; count of bases not matched to a gene: 6. The germline gives CDR1 SEHNR, CDR2 FQNEAQ (reference sequence). CDR3 DNA: TGTGCCAGCAGCCACGGACAGGGCCACAATCAGCCCCAGCATTTT. Translation: CASSHGQGHNQPQHF. The whole variable domain, filled in from reference TRBV7-9 and TRBJ1-5, reads DTGVSQNPRHKITKRGQNVTFRCDPISEHNRLYWYRQTLGQGPEFLTYFQNEAQLEKSRLLSDRFSAERPKGSFSTLEIQRTEQGDSAMYLCASSHGQGHNQPQHFGDGTRLSIL.